The clone carrying this T cell receptor beta chain was observed a few times. What it recognizes is unknown. This sample was included in a study of identical twins. Study observations and caveats: In cord blood, abundant beta clonotypes had fewer insertions; memory showed no trend.

This CDR3 comprises 13 residues. Germline lookup yields CDR1 SSHAT and CDR2 FNYEAQ (reference sequence). In TCRdb, the 5' RACE reads were re-called with MiXCR into one record per CDR3 protein. The sample carries under 300,000 distinct CDR3 sequences, roughly 13% recorded once. Separately, the same data were catalogued under a study of yellow fever vaccine responses in identical twins.

Material: memory (CD45RO+) T cells sorted from blood. This clonotype originated in a woman under 30 in good health. The chain joins TRBV7-7 to TRBJ2-3, with D possibly TRBD2 on 6 matching bases. In nucleotides, the CDR3 is TGTGCTAGTGGGGCGGGACTCACAGATACGCAGTATTTT. Amino acids: CASGAGLTDTQYF. Using reference TRBV7-7 and TRBJ2-3 for the parts outside the CDR3, the full variable domain is GAGVSQSPRYKVTKRGQDVTLRCDPISSHATLYWYQQALGQGPEFLTYFNYEAQPDKSGLPSDRFSAERPEGSISTLTIQRTEQRDSAMYRCASGAGLTDTQYFGPGTRLTVL.